Sequencing of this T cell receptor (beta chain) was carried out in a study of blood T cells in healthy people across ages. Study in general: About one barcoded beta molecule per two T cells came from capture by template switching. Study-level findings and limits: A strong correlation was seen between TCR beta diversity and naive T cell percentage. What prevented conclusive comparison of naive and antigen-experienced cells was that PBMCs were unsorted.

Germline assignment: CDR1 SGHAT and CDR2 FQDESV (reference sequence). CDR3 size: 15 residues. V lost 7 bases to trimming and J lost 3 bases, with 15 bases between them. Of note for this clonotype: Antigen: not known.

Alongside a J-beta primer mix, a sample-barcoded 5' primer served in a second PCR lasting about 7 to 11 cycles. Each sample provided no less than 2.5 million CDR3-containing paired-end reads. MiXCR, run by TCRdb on the 5' RACE reads, gives a single entry per CDR3 protein. The table includes about 1.8 million distinct CDR3 sequences, about 50% detected once. This chain links TRBV11-1 with TRBJ2-2; no reliable D call. Sequenced input: blood. The clonotype was recovered from a woman aged 40-49 years in good health. The CDR3 loop is CASTAGRRDTGELFF. The CDR3, as DNA: TGTGCCAGCACCGCCGGAAGGCGAGACACCGGGGAGCTGTTTTTT.